This TCR beta chain was captured by sequencing in a study of blood T cells in healthy people across ages. Germline CDR1 and CDR2: MNHEY and SMNVEV (reference sequence). The CDR3 sequence is 13 residues long. V was shortened by 2 bases and J by 4 bases, with 7 bases between the two germline ends. A sample-barcoded 5' primer and a J-beta primer mix were used in a second PCR of roughly 6 to 11 cycles. TCRdb called the 5' RACE reads again in MiXCR, with one record for every CDR3 protein. The sample shows under 2,000,000 distinct CDR3 sequences, roughly 49% of them seen only once. This clonotype turned up a few times. Antigen unknown. Study-wide points: A roughly linear age-dependent decrease characterized TCR beta diversity per million T cells.

The receptor was derived from a woman between 35 and 50 years old in good health. V and J are TRBV27 and TRBJ2-3, with D unresolved. Sequencing input: blood. The CDR3: CASSLTAADTQYF. In DNA, the CDR3 is TGTGCCAGCAGTTTAACAGCCGCAGATACGCAGTATTTT.